This T cell receptor (beta chain) was identified in a study of shared clonotypes between healthy human individuals. Overall study findings and caveats: Sorted-subset sequencing, rarefaction showed, was incomplete despite large depth.

Here immunoSEQ multiplex PCR was the method, and the copy in TCRdb shows in-frame clones only, minus some. The sample includes about 2.4 million clones, 93% seen only once; the top ten take 0.36%. Every donor, a Caucasian adult, lived in Nashville, Tennessee. Researchers partitioned CD4+ cells into CD45RA+ naive and CD45RA-negative memory subsets. To note about this clone: As yet, its antigen is unknown.

From germline, CDR1 is SGHRS and CDR2 YFSETQ. The CDR3 spans 12 residues. V gave up 1 base and J gave up 11 bases, with 12 bases separating them. Sequencing was carried out using naive CD4+ T cells from PBMCs. Subset of the sample: CD45RA+ positively selected. The source of this sequence is a man between 18 and 35 years old in good health. Some clones in this sample may be carry-over from other donors' samples. The chain couples TRBV5-1 to TRBJ1-1, with a tentative D call TRBD1 (6 bases). CDR3 bases: TGCGCCAGCAGCTTGAGGGGGGTTGCGGCTTTCTTT. Translation: CASSLRGVAAFF.